This T cell receptor beta chain was obtained from a study of immune heterogeneity within non-small cell lung tumors (dated by TCRdb to between 2018 and 2020). Regarding the complete study: By histology, several squamous cell carcinomas, 10 non-squamous carcinomas and 1 tumor not otherwise specified were included. TCR repertoires were analyzed from about 60 tumor loci of roughly 14 patients, whereas transcriptome data were available for only around 48 loci from approximately eleven patients. The study combined whole-exome sequencing, RNA-seq and TCR beta repertoire sequencing of multiple spatially distinct regions from each NSCLC tumor to examine intratumoral immune heterogeneity. Binding of neoantigens to the HLA alleles of each patient was predicted with netMHCpan-3.0 for mutant peptides of 8 to 11 amino acids. General findings and caveats noted by the study authors: A moderate positive correlation (R around 0.35), which was statistically significant, linked local T-cell repertoire clonality to local tumor mutational burden. Within a given patient, the same dominant CDR3B clonotypes showed up repeatedly across loci, although different tumor locations also carried unique high-frequency clones. Individual patients mostly had different high-frequency TCR beta clonotypes.

A multiplex PCR system amplified the TCR beta CDR3 region, with a first 10-cycle round using 32 V-gene forward and 13 J-gene reverse primers. The first PCR round was done with a QIAGEN Multiplex PCR Kit, and the primer sequences were filed in Chinese patent CN105087789A. Illumina universal primers were attached in a second round of PCR run with the Phusion High-Fidelity PCR Kit. Sequencing of the TCR libraries was done on the Illumina HiSeq X Ten platform in paired-end mode with a 151 bp read length. The source study handled its data this way. Cutadapt was used to discard reads without multiplex PCR primers, PEAR merged the read pairs, and MiXCR with default settings called the CDR3 regions. Repertoire diversity used Shannon entropy, and clonality was computed as one minus Shannon entropy divided by ln of productive unique sequence count. A clonotype counted as a dominant or high-frequency T-cell clone when its frequency was 0.5% or higher. In TCRdb, the public reads were trimmed at Q25 with fastp and aligned with MiXCR, with productive beta chains retained. Rows matching on CDR3 protein sequence are summarized as one entry with the most common DNA and genes. TCRdb, not the original authors, processed these V and J calls. The sample yields over 9,000 distinct CDR3 sequences; 25% to 30% were counted once. The ten largest make up around 13% of the sample.

For the TCR template, genomic DNA was extracted from bulk tumor tissue, and around 600 ng of gDNA was amplified for each sample. During surgery, several biopsies were collected from each primary tumor and placed as far from one another as possible within the tumor mass. The study cohort was described as untreated, and the patients were newly diagnosed NSCLC cases having curative surgery. Donors were fewer than 19 newly diagnosed non-small cell lung cancer patients undergoing surgery with curative intent. The resected tumor masses were reviewed by two independent pathologists. Sequencing was performed only on DNA and RNA samples of high quality. The CDR3 contains 15 residues, cysteine and phenylalanine counted. Only CDR3 DNA remains: 45 bases, in frame from the first base. Between the V and J ends, shortened by 2 bases and 1 base respectively, the junction contains 12 bases. CDR1 SGHRS and CDR2 YFSETQ were looked up in the germline V gene.

Regarding this clonotype: Its binding antigen is unknown. Per-base quality was not reported, and no clone a single base away is much larger than it.

Sequencing was performed on lung tumor tissue. This TCR was recovered from a man aged 45-65 years with non-small cell lung cancer. The chain couples TRBV5-1 to TRBJ1-1; the D gene is perhaps TRBD1, from 6 matching bases. The DNA is as follows: TGCGCCAGCAGCTTCGAAGGACAGCAGAACACTGAAGCTTTCTTT. Its product reads: CASSFEGQQNTEAFF.